The source of this T cell receptor beta chain is a study of cytomegalovirus exposure and HLA in healthy donors. General study results and limits: In vitro checks showed that a few CMV-associated chains really do target CMV antigens.

Trimming took 4 bases from V and 1 from J, leaving 5 bases between them. Germline assignment: CDR1 SNHLY and CDR2 FYNNEI. This CDR3 spans 12 amino acids. Concerning this clone: No antigen is known for it.

13 Jbeta primers and 60 Vbeta primers were used for the PCR. Profiling relied on immunoSEQ multiplex PCR, and the TCRdb table lists in-frame clones only, not all of them. The sample records approximately 130,000 clones, around 75% being singletons. The clonotype comes from a woman in her forties in good health and CMV-seropositive. The specimen sequenced was PBMCs. The V call is TRBV2, the J call TRBJ2-7; D call uncertain. CDR3 DNA sequence: TGTGCCAGCAGTGTCCTGTCCTACGAGCAGTACTTC. It specifies CASSVLSYEQYF.